The clone carrying this TCR beta chain was detected only a few times. These data originate in a study of blood T cells in healthy people across ages. This CDR3 comprises 15 residues. Trimming took 8 bases from V and 0 from J, leaving 19 bases between them. Germline CDR1 GTSNPN, CDR2 SVGIG (reference sequence). With a J-beta primer mix and a sample-barcoded 5' primer, a second PCR ran about 6 to 11 cycles. TCRdb analysed the 5' RACE reads with MiXCR anew, one entry per CDR3 protein. Here the sample spans about 580,000 distinct CDR3 sequences, about 45% being singletons. Source material: blood. The receptor's source is a man of 80 years or more in good health. The rearrangement links TRBV30 to TRBJ2-5; D possibly corresponds to TRBD1 (5 bases). CDR3 loop: CAGKGDRTYQETQYF. The CDR3 region has the DNA TGTGCCGGCAAAGGCGACAGAACGTACCAAGAGACCCAGTACTTC.